Here is one T cell receptor (beta chain) with its context. Its antigen remains unidentified. Clones were read by immunoSEQ multiplex PCR, and TCRdb kept only the in-frame ones, dropping some. The data hold around 74,000 clones, with approximately 84% observed a single time. This sample is drawn from a study of OX40 agonist ivuxolimab in advanced cancers. Findings and limits, study-wide: More expanded clones were found, on average, in CD8+ than in CD4+ T cells.

Per germline, CDR1 MDHEN and CDR2 SYDVKM. V was trimmed by 2 bases and J by 3 bases, leaving 13 bases between them. This CDR3 region has 15 residues. The chain combines TRBV28 with TRBJ1-1; the D is unclear. The sequence derives from an adult with an advanced solid tumor such as melanoma, head and neck, liver or kidney cancer. The starting material was CD4+ or CD8+ T cells sorted from blood, obtained in a trial of the OX40 agonist ivuxolimab. The CDR3 DNA reads as TGTGCCAGCAGTTTAACTCTTTGGGTGGACACTGAAGCTTTCTTT. This gives the protein CASSLTLWVDTEAFF.